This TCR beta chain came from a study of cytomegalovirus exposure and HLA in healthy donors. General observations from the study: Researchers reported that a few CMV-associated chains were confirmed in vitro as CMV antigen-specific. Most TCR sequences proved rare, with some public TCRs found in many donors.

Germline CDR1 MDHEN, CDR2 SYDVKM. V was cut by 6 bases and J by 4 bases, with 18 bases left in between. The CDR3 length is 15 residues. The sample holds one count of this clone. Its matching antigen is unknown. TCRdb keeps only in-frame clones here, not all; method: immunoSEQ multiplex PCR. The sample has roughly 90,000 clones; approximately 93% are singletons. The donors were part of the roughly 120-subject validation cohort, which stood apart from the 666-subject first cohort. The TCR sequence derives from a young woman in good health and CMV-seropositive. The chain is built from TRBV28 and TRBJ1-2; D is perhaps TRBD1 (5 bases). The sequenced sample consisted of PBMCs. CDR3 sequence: CASSSGVVSVYGYTF. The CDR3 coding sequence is TGTGCCAGCAGCTCGGGGGTGGTTTCAGTCTATGGCTACACCTTC.